This T cell receptor beta chain comes out of a study of blood T cell repertoires in COVID-19. Looking at the study overall: Sites across the United States, Italy and Spain contributed samples from acute and convalescent COVID-19. PBMCs, B-cell-depleted T cells, or T cells were the source of the cDNA or gDNA that made up the material.

Unmatched junction bases numbered 13, after V lost 5 bases and J lost 10 bases. Germline V gene lookup returns CDR1 SQVTM and CDR2 ANQGSEA. There are 14 residues in the CDR3. Libraries were prepared by immunoSEQ multiplex PCR; TCRdb keeps only in-frame clonotypes and omits some of them. The repertoire holds around 200,000 clones, with about nine tenths as singletons. What was sequenced was peripheral blood. This clonotype originated in a man younger than 35 with active or convalescent COVID-19. This rearrangement joins TRBV29-1 to TRBJ2-1; 8 bases map to TRBD2. CDR3 DNA sequence: TGCAGCGTTCAAAGCGGGGGCGCGGCTTGGGAGCAGTTCTTC. Translation gives CSVQSGGAAWEQFF.